This TCR beta chain was observed in a study of T-cell memory formation after mild COVID-19. Trimming cost V 5 bases and J 3 bases, with 13 bases left between them. Germline CDR1 and CDR2: SGHTA and FQGNSA. The CDR3 totals 15 residues. Using constant-segment primers, 5'RACE produced TCR alpha and TCR beta cDNA libraries carrying sample barcodes and UMIs. TCRdb called the 5' RACE reads again in MiXCR, with one record for every CDR3 protein. This table has 470,000 or so distinct CDR3 sequences, 20% to 30% appearing once. Source material: PBMCs or a T cell subset sorted from them (not recorded which). This sequence originates from an adult woman who had mild COVID-19 (a few samples of this study predate the infection). Cell type and time point are not known. This chain joins TRBV7-2 and TRBJ1-4, with a weak D call TRBD1 (6 bases). CDR3 in DNA: TGTGCCAGCAGCACACAGGGCCGGGCTAATGAAAAACTGTTTTTT. Residues: CASSTQGRANEKLFF.